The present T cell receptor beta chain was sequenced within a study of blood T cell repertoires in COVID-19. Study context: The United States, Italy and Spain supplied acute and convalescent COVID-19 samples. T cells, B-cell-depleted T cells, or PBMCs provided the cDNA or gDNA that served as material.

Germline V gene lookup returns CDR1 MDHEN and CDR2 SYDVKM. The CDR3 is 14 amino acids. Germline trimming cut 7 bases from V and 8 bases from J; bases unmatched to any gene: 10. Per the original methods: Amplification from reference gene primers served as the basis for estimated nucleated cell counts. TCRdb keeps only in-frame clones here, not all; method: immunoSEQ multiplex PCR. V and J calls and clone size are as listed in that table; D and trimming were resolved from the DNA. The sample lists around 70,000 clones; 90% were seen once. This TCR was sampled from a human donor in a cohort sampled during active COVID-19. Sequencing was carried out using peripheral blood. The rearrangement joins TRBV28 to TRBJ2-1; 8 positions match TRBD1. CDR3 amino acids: CASKTGQGFDEQFF. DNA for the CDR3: TGTGCCAGCAAGACTGGACAGGGATTCGATGAGCAGTTCTTC.